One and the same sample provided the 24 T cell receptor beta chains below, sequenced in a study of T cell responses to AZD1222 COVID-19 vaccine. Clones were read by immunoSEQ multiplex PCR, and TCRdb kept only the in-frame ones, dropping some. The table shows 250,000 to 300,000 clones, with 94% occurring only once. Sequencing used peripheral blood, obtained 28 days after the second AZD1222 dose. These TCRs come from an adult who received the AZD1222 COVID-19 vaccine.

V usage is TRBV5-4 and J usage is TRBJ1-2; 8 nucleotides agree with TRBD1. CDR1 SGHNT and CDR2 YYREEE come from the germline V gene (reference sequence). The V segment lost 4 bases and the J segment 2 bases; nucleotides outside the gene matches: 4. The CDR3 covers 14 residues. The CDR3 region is CASSTRTGNYGYTF. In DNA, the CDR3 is TGTGCCAGCAGCACCCGGACAGGGAACTATGGCTACACCTTC.

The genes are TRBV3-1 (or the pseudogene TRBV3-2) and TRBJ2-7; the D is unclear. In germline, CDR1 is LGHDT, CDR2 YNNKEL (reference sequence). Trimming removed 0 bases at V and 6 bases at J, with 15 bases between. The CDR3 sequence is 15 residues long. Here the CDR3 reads CASSQEFALLGEQYF. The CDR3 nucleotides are TGTGCCAGCAGCCAAGAGTTCGCCCTACTCGGCGAGCAGTACTTC.

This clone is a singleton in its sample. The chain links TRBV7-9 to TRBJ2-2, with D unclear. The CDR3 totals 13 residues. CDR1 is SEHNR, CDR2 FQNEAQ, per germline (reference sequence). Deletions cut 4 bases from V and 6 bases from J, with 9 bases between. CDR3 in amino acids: CASSWHMAGELFF. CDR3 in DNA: TGTGCCAGCAGCTGGCACATGGCCGGGGAGCTGTTTTTT. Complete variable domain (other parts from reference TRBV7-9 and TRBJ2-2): DTGVSQNPRHKITKRGQNVTFRCDPISEHNRLYWYRQTLGQGPEFLTYFQNEAQLEKSRLLSDRFSAERPKGSFSTLEIQRTEQGDSAMYLCASSWHMAGELFFGEGSRLTVL.

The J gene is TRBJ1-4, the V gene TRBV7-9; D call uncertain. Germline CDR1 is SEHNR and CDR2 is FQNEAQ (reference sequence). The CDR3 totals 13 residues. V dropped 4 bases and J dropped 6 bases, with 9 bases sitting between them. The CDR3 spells CASSSLTDEKLFF. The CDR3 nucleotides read TGTGCCAGCAGCTCCCTAACGGATGAAAAACTGTTTTTT.

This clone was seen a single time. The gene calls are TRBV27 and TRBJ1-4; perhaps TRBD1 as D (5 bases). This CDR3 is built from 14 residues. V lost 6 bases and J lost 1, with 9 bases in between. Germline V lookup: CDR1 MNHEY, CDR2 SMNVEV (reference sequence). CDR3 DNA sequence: TGTGCCAGCAGAGGAACAGGAACTAATGAAAAACTGTTTTTT. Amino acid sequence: CASRGTGTNEKLFF.

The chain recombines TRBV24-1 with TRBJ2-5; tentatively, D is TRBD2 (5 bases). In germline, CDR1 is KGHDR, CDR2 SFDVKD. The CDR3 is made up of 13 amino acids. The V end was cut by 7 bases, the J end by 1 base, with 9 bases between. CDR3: CATSAAGQETQYF. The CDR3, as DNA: TGTGCCACCAGCGCGGCGGGCCAAGAGACCCAGTACTTC.

The CDR3 DNA reads TGTGCCAGCTCACCCCCCGCCCTCCTCGAGCAGTACTTC. It encodes CASSPPALLEQYF. The gene calls are TRBV18 and TRBJ2-7, with D hard to call. Trimming took 3 bases from V and 6 from J, leaving 12 bases between them. This CDR3 contains 13 residues. CDR1 is KGHSH and CDR2 is LQKENI in the germline V gene.

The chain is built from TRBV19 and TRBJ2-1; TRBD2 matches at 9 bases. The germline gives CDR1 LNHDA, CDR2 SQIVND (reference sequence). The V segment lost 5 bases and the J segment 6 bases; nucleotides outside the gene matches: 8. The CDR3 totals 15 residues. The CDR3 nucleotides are TGTGCCAGTAGTTTTAGCGGGAGCTGGGGCAATGAGCAGTTCTTC. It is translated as CASSFSGSWGNEQFF.

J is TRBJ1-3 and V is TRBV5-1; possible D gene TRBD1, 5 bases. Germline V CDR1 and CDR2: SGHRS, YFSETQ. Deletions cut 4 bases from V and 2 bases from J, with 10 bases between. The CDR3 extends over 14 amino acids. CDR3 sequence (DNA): TGCGCCAGCAGCGTAGGGGCTACTGGAAACACCATATATTTT. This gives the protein CASSVGATGNTIYF.

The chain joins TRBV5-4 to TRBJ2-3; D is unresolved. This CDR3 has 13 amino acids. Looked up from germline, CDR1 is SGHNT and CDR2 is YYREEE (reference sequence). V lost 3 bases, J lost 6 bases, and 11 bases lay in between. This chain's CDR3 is CASSYEPMDTQYF. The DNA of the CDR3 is TGTGCCAGCAGCTACGAACCAATGGATACGCAGTATTTT.

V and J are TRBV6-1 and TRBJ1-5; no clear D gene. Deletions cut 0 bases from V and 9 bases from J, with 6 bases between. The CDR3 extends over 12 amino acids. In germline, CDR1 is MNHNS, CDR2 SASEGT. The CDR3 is CASSEAVRPQHF. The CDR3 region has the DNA TGTGCCAGCAGTGAAGCGGTTCGGCCCCAGCATTTT.

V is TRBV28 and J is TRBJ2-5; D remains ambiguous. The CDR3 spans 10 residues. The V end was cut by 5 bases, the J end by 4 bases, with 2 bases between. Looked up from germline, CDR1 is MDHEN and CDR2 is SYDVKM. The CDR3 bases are TGTGCCAGCAGTCGAGAGACCCAGTACTTC. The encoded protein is CASSRETQYF.

CDR3 in DNA: TGTGCCAGCAGCTCCAGTCCGACACGGAGGAACACTGAAGCTTTCTTT. This translates into CASSSSPTRRNTEAFF. V and J are TRBV7-9 and TRBJ1-1; D is ambiguous. CDR3 size: 16 residues. V was shortened by 4 bases and J by 1 base, with 16 bases between the two germline ends. Germline CDR1 reads SEHNR; CDR2 reads FQNEAQ (reference sequence).

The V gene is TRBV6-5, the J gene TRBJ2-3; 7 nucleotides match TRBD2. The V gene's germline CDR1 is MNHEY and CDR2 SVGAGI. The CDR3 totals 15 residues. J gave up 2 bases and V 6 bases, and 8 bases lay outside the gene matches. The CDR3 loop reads CASSSQRGVTDTQYF. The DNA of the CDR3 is TGTGCCAGCAGCTCCCAGCGGGGAGTCACAGATACGCAGTATTTT.

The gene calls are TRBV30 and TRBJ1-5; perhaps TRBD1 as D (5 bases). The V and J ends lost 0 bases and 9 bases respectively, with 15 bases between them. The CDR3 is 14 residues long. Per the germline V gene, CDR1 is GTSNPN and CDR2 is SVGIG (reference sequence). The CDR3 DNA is TGTGCCTGGAGTGTATTGAGGGGAGGAGGGCCCCAGCATTTT. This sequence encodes CAWSVLRGGGPQHF.

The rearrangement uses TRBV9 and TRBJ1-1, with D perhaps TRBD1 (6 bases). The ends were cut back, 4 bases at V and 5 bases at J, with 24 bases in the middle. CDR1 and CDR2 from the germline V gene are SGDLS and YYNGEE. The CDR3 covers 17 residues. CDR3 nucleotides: TGTGCCAGCAGCCCTGGTGGGGGGCGACTTGAGAAAACTGAAGCTTTCTTT. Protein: CASSPGGGRLEKTEAFF.

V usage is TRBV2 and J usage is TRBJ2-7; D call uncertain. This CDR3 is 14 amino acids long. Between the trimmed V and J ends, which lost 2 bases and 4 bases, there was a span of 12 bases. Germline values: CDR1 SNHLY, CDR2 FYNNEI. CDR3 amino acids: CASSEQAQPYEQYF. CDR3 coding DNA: TGTGCCAGCAGTGAACAGGCACAGCCATACGAGCAGTACTTC. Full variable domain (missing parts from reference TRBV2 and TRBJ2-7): EPEVTQTPSHQVTQMGQEVILRCVPISNHLYFYWYRQILGQKVEFLVSFYNNEISEKSEIFDDQFSVERPDGSNFTLKIRSTKLEDSAMYFCASSEQAQPYEQYFGPGTRLTVT.

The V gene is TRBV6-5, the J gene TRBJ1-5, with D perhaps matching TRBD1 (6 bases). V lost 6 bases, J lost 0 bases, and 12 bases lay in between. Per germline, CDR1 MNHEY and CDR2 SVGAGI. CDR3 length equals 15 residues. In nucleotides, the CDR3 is TGTGCCAGCAGGGGCAGGGGAAATAGCAATCAGCCCCAGCATTTT. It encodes CASRGRGNSNQPQHF.

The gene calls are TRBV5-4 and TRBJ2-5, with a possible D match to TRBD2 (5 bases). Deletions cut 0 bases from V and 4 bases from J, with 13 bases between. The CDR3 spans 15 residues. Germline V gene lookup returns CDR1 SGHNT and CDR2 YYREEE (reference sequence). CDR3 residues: CASSLAGSGRETQYF. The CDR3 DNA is TGTGCCAGCAGCTTGGCCGGTTCGGGGAGAGAGACCCAGTACTTC.

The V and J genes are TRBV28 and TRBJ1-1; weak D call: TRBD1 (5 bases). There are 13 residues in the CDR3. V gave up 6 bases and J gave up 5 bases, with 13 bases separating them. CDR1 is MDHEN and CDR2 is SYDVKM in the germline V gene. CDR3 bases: TGTGCCAGCAGGGACACCTTGGGGACTGAAGCTTTCTTT. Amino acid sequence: CASRDTLGTEAFF.

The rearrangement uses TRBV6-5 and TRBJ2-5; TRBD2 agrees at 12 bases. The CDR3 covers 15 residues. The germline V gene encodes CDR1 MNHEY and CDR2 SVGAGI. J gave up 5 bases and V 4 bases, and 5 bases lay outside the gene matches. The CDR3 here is CASSSTSGSGETQYF. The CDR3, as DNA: TGTGCCAGCAGTTCGACTAGCGGGAGCGGTGAGACCCAGTACTTC.

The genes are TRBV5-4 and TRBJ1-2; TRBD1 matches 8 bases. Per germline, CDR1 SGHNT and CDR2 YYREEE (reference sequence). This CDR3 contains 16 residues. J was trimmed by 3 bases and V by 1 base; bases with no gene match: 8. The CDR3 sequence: CASSLNGQGADYGYTF. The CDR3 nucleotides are TGTGCCAGCAGCTTGAATGGACAGGGAGCAGACTATGGCTACACCTTC.

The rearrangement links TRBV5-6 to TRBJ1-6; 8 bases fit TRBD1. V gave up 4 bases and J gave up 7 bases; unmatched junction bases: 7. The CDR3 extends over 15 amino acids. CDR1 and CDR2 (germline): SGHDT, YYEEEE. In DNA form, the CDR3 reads TGTGCCAGCAGCCACCAGGGGGCCGGGAATTCACCCCTCCACTTT. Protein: CASSHQGAGNSPLHF. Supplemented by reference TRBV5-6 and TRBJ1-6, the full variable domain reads DAGVTQSPTHLIKTRGQQVTLRCSPKSGHDTVSWYQQALGQGPQFIFQYYEEEERQRGNFPDRFSGHQFPNYSSELNVNALLLGDSALYLCASSHQGAGNSPLHFGNGTRLTVT.

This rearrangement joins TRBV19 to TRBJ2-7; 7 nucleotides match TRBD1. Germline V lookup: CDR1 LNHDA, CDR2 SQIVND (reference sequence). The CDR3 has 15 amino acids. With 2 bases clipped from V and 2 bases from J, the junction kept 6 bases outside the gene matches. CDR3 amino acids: CASSITAGGAYEQYF. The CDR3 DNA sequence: TGTGCCAGTAGTATAACGGCAGGGGGTGCCTACGAGCAGTACTTC.